The 8 T cell receptor beta chains reported below all come from one sample, sequenced in a study of blood T cells in healthy people across ages. A second PCR, run for roughly 7 to 11 cycles, used a sample-barcoded 5' primer plus a J-beta primer mix. TCRdb re-called the 5' RACE reads through MiXCR, storing one row per CDR3 protein. The top ten clones hold 10% to 15% of a sample with fewer than 950,000 distinct CDR3 sequences, about 36% of them seen once. The sample was blood. The receptors come from a man aged 18 to 29 in good health.

As for this clonotype: This could be a read error, since a much larger clone is one nucleotide away. The chain carries TRBV20-1 and TRBJ2-1, with TRBD2 as a possible D gene (5 bases). The ends were cut back, 3 bases at V and 10 bases at J, with 22 bases in the middle. The CDR3 spans 15 residues. The germline gives CDR1 DFQATT, CDR2 SNEGSKA (reference sequence). In nucleotides, the CDR3 is TGCAGTGCTAGTGGGGTAGAGGGTAATGCCTACGAGCAGTTCTTC. As protein: CSASGVEGNAYEQFF.

The genes are TRBV13 and TRBJ2-5, with TRBD2 matching 10 bases. Germline CDR1 reads PRHDT; CDR2 reads FYEKMQ (reference sequence). With V trimmed by 0 bases and J by 10 bases, 11 bases remained unmatched. The CDR3 is 16 amino acids. In DNA, the CDR3 is TGTGCCAGCAGCTTAGGCCTCCTAGCGGGGGCCCTAGACCAGTACTTC. Protein: CASSLGLLAGALDQYF.

The CDR3 loop is CAWRLPGTGGLKQYF. As DNA, the CDR3 is TGTGCCTGGAGGCTACCCGGGACAGGGGGCCTGAAGCAGTACTTC. The chain employs TRBV30 and TRBJ2-7; 12 bases match TRBD1. Germline V gene sequence: CDR1 GTSNPN, CDR2 SVGIG (reference sequence). The CDR3 has 15 amino acids. Trimming took 3 bases from V and 8 from J; bases not matched to a gene: 11.

The V gene is TRBV13, the J gene TRBJ2-4, with D possibly matching TRBD1 (6 bases). The DNA end is more similar to TRBJ2-5, so the J call may be wrong. Germline CDR1 reads PRHDT; CDR2 reads FYEKMQ (reference sequence). This CDR3 has 15 amino acids. DNA of the CDR3: TGTGCCAGCAGCTTAGGGGCCGGACAGCAAGAGACCCAGTACTTC. As protein: CASSLGAGQQETQYF.

This clonotype was counted ten times or more. The genes are TRBV14 and TRBJ2-4; D is ambiguous. Deletions cut 0 bases from V and 13 bases from J, with 10 bases between. Germline CDR1 SGHDN, CDR2 FVKESK. The CDR3 runs 12 residues. The CDR3 protein is CASSQEGKRQYF. In DNA, the CDR3 is TGTGCCAGCAGCCAAGAGGGGAAAAGGCAGTACTTC.

Turning to this clonotype: Just one base apart from a much larger clone, this may be a read error. This chain links TRBV19 with TRBJ1-1; D is undetermined. V lost 7 bases and J 0 bases, leaving 12 bases between the germline ends. This CDR3 region has 14 residues. Per the germline V gene, CDR1 is LNHDA and CDR2 is SQIVND (reference sequence). In nucleotides, the CDR3 is TGTGCCAGTATAAAAGGCCCTGTGAACACTGAAGCTTTCTTT. Translating it yields CASIKGPVNTEAFF.

This clonotype appeared a few times. The chain uses TRBV7-9 and TRBJ1-6; D is possibly TRBD1 (5 bases). CDR3 length: 17 residues. Germline CDR1 and CDR2: SEHNR and FQNEAQ (reference sequence). With 5 bases removed from V and 6 bases from J, the gap between germline ends came to 20 bases. The CDR3 protein is CASSTHDRDGLNSPLHF. The CDR3, as DNA: TGTGCCAGCAGCACCCATGACCGGGACGGGCTTAATTCACCCCTCCACTTT.

On this clonotype itself: Mismatch with germline at one junction end may stem from a read error. The CDR3 sequence is CAISDLGQGYEQYF. CDR3 sequence (DNA): TGTGCTATCAGTGATCTGGGACAGGGATACGAGCAGTACTTC. The gene calls are TRBV10-3 and TRBJ2-7, with TRBD1 identical over 9 bases. CDR1 ENHRY and CDR2 SYGVKD come from the germline V gene. The CDR3 is 14 amino acids.